This T cell receptor (beta chain) came from a study of beta chain features in type 1 diabetes. Study-level points and caveats: Type 1 diabetes patients had TCRB CDR3s that were shorter (moderately but significantly so) in all four CD4+ subsets. Patients with type 1 diabetes showed fewer VDJ junction insertions and more deletions.

This clone came up a few times. The antigen is undetermined. Averaging approximately 0.11 L, one heparinised blood draw was given by each donor. By way of CD45RO/CCR7/CD25/CD127/CD95/CD27, the CD4+ regulatory, stem cell-like memory, central memory and naive cells were sorted. Germline loops: CDR1 SGHTA, CDR2 FQGTGA. The germline V and J ends were trimmed by 1 base and 7 bases, with 11 bases remaining between them. The CDR3 loop spans 14 amino acids. Every bit of the isolated RNA underwent reverse transcription, so sequencing read expressed TCRB transcripts. Only in-frame clones appear in the TCRdb table, and some are missing; sequencing was by immunoSEQ multiplex PCR. The profile shows approximately 240,000 clones, approximately 16% of them singletons.

The source material was naive CD4+ T cells from blood. The chain couples TRBV7-3 to TRBJ2-1; TRBD1 might be the D (6 bases). This clonotype was sampled from a man aged 25 to 40 with type 1 diabetes. CDR3 sequence: CASSLSRGWNEQFF. In DNA, the CDR3 is TGTGCCAGCAGCTTAAGCAGGGGATGGAATGAGCAGTTCTTC.